This T cell receptor (beta chain) comes out of a study of blood T cell repertoires in COVID-19. Cohorts were based on clinical histories the participants reported. Before being deemed recovered, Cohort 3 donors had two negative PCRs, clearance, or symptom resolution. Per the original methods: Estimates of nucleated cell counts were drawn from the amplification of reference gene primers. Sequencing used immunoSEQ multiplex PCR; TCRdb keeps in-frame clones, though not all of them. The DNA was the basis for D and trimming; V, J and clone size are from that table. This sample yields about 160,000 clones, of which around 81% are seen a single time; approximately 6% belongs to the top ten. The clonotype was recovered from a man aged 35 to 55 who had recovered from COVID-19. Material: PBMCs or T cells enriched from blood (not recorded which).

The CDR3 DNA sequence: TGCAGCGACGGGGTGATGGCGTCAGATACGCAGTATTTT. Amino acids: CSDGVMASDTQYF. The V and J genes are TRBV29-1 and TRBJ2-3; weak D call: TRBD2 (5 bases). Trimming stripped 7 bases from V and 4 bases from J, with 15 bases between. This CDR3 has 13 residues. CDR1 is SQVTM and CDR2 is ANQGSEA in the germline V gene.